This TCR beta chain appears in the sequencing data of a study of blood T cell repertoires in COVID-19. Study-level background: The United States, Italy and Spain provided the acute and convalescent COVID-19 samples. T cells, B-cell-depleted T cells, or PBMCs supplied cDNA or gDNA.

The repertoire was sequenced with immunoSEQ multiplex PCR; TCRdb's copy has only in-frame clones and lacks some. The profile shows under 150,000 clones, nearly 85% of them singletons. Participants came from some 23 US areas, aged about 18 to 90 years. Cohorts were determined from participant-reported clinical history. The origin of this receptor is a man aged 50 or older in a cohort exposed to, infected with or recovered from COVID-19 (not recorded which). The sequencing sample was made of PBMCs or T cells enriched from blood (not recorded which).

Here the CDR3 reads CASSLRRDSEAFF. Written as DNA, the CDR3 is TGTGCCAGCAGCTTAAGACGGGACAGCGAAGCTTTCTTT. This chain uses TRBV7-3 with TRBJ1-1; 7 nucleotides agree with TRBD1. V gave up 1 base and J gave up 8 bases; unmatched junction bases: 4. CDR3 length equals 13 residues. Germline values: CDR1 SGHTA, CDR2 FQGTGA.